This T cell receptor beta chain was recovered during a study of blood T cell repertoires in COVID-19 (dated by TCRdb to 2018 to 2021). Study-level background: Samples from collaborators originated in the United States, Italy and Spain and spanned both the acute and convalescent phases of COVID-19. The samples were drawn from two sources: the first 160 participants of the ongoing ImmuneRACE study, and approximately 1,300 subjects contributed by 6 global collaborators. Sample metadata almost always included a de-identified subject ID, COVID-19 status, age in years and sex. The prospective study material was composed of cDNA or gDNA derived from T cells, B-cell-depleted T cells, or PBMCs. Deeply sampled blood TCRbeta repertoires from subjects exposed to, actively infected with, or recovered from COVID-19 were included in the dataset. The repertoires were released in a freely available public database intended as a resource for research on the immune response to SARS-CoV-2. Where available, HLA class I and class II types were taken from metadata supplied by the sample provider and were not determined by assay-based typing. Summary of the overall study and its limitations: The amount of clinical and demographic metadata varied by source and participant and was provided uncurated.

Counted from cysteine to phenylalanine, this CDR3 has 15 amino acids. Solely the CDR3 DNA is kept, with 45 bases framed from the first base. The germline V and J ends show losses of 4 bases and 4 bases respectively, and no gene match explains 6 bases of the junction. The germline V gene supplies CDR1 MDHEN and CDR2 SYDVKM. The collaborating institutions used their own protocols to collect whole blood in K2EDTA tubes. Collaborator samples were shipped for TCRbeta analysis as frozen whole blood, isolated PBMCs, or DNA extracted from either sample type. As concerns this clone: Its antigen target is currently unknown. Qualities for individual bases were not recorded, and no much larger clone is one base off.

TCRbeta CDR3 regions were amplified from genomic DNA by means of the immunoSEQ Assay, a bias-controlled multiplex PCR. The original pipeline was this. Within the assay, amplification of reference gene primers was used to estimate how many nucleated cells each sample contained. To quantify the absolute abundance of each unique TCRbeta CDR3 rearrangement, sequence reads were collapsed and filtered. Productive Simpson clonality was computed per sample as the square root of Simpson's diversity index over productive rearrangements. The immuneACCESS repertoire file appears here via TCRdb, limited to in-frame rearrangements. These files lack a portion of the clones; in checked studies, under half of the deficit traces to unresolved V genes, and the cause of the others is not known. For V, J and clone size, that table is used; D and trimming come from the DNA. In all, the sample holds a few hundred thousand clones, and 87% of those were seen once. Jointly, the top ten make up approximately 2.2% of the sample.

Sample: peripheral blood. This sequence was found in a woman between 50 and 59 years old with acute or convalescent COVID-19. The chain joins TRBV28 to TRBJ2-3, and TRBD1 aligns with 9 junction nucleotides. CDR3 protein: CASSSTGQGSDTQYF. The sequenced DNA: TGTGCCAGCAGTTCCACGGGACAGGGTTCAGATACGCAGTATTTT.